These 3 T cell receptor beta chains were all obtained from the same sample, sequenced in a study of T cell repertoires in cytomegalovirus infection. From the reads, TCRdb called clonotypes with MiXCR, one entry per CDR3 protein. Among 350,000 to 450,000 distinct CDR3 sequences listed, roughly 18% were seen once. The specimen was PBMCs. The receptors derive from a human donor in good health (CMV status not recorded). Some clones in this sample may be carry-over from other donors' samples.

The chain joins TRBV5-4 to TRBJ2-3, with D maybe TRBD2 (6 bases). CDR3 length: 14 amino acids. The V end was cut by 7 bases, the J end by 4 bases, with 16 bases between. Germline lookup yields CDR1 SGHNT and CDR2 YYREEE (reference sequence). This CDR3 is CASGGVRRPDTQYF. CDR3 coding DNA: TGTGCCAGCGGCGGGGTGCGCCGCCCAGATACGCAGTATTTT.

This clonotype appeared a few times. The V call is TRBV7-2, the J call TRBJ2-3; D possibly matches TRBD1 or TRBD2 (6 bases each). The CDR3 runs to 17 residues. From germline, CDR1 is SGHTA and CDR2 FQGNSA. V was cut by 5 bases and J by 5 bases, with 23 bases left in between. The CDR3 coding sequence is TGTGCCAGCAGCCCCCAGGGGCTAGGGGGAGGAGTAGATACGCAGTATTTT. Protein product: CASSPQGLGGGVDTQYF. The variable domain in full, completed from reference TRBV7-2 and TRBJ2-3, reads GAGVSQSPSNKVTEKGKDVELRCDPISGHTALYWYRQSLGQGLEFLIYFQGNSAPDKSGLPSDRFSAERTGGSVSTLTIQRTQQEDSAVYLCASSPQGLGGGVDTQYFGPGTRLTVL.

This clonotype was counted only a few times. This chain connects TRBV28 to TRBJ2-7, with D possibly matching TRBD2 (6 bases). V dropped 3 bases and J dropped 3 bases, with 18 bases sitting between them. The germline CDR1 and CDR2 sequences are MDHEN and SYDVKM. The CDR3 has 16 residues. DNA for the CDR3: TGTGCCAGCAGTTTTAGCGGAGGTGGGACCTTCTACGAGCAGTACTTC. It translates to CASSFSGGGTFYEQYF.